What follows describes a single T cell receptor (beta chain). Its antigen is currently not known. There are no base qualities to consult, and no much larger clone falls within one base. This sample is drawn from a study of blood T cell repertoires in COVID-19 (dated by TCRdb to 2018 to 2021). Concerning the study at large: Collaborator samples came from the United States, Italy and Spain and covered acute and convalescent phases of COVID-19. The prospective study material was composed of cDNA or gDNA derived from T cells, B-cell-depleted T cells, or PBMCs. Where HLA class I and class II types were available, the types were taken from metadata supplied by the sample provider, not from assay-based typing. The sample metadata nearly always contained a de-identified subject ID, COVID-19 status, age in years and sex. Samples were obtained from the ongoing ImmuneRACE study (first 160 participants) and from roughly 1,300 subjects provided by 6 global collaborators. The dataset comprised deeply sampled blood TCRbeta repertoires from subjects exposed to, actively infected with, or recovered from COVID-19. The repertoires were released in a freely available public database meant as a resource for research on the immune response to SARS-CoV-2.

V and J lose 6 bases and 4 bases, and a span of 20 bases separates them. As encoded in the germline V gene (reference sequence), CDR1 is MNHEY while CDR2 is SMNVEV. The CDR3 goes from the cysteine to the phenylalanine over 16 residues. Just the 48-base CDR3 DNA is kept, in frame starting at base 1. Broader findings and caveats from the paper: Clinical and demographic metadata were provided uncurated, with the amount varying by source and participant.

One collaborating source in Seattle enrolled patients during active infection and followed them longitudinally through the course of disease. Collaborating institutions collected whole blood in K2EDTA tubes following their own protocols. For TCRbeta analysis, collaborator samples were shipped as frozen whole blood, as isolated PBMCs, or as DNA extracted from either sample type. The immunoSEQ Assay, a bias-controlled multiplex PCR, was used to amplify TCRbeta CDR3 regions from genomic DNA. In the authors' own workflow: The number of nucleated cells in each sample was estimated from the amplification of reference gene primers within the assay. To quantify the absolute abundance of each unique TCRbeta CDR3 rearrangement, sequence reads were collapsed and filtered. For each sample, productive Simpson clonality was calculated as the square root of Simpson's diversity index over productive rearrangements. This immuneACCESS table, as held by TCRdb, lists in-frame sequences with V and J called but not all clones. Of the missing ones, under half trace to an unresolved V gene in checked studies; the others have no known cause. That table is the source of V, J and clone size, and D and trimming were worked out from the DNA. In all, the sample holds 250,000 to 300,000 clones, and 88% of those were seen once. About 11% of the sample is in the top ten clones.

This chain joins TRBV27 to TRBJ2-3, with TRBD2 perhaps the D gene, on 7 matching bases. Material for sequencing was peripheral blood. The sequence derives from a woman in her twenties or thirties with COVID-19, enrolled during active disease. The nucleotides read TGTGCCAGCAGAGGCCGGGGGGCTGGTGGGGCAGATACGCAGTATTTT. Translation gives CASRGRGAGGADTQYF.